This T cell receptor beta chain was documented in a study of blood T cell repertoires in COVID-19. Using immunoSEQ multiplex PCR, the repertoire was profiled, and TCRdb retains in-frame clones only, with some absent. There are about 320,000 clones in the sample; around four fifths occur only once, and about 1.2% lies in the top ten. This CDR3 comprises 15 residues. Germline CDR1 reads SGHTS; CDR2 reads YDEGEE. Trimming stripped 4 bases from V and 7 bases from J, with 18 bases between. The source material was peripheral blood. The clonotype was recovered from a woman aged 45-65 years with acute or convalescent COVID-19. The chain carries TRBV5-8 and TRBJ1-5; weak D call: TRBD1 (6 bases). The CDR3 nucleotides read TGTGCCAGCAGCCCCCTACCGACAGGCAGGCAGCCCCAGCATTTT. Translated, it gives CASSPLPTGRQPQHF.